This T cell receptor beta chain was sequenced in a study of T cell responses to AZD1222 COVID-19 vaccine. Data came from immunoSEQ multiplex PCR; TCRdb stores just in-frame clones and leaves some out. There are roughly 100,000 clones in the sample; roughly 83% occur only once, and over 15% lies in the top ten. As to this clone: Other DNA sequences of this sample code for an identical CDR3.

This sequence originates from an adult in good health. This specimen was peripheral blood, taken on day 0 of AZD1222 vaccination.

In nucleotides, the CDR3 is TGCGCCAGCAGCTTGGTGGGGGGACAAGAGACCCAGTACTTC. Its translation: CASSLVGGQETQYF. The chain links TRBV5-1 to TRBJ2-5, with D perhaps matching TRBD2 (6 bases). The CDR3 is made up of 14 amino acids. Germline loops: CDR1 SGHRS, CDR2 YFSETQ. V lost 0 bases and J lost 2, with 8 bases in between. The whole variable domain, remainder taken from reference TRBV5-1 and TRBJ2-5, is KAGVTQTPRYLIKTRGQQVTLSCSPISGHRSVSWYQQTPGQGLQFLFEYFSETQRNKGNFPGRFSGRQFSNSRSEMNVSTLELGDSALYLCASSLVGGQETQYFGPGTRLLVL.